These T cell receptor beta chains were read from a single sample in a study of CD8+ T cells in alopecia areata. Profiled with immunoSEQ multiplex PCR; TCRdb holds only in-frame clones, not every one. Counted here are 20,000 to 30,000 clones, roughly 52% occurring once; the ten biggest clones make up roughly a third. Sequencing was done on a sample of NKG2D-high CD8+ T cells sorted from blood. The receptors here all came from a human donor with alopecia areata. CDR3s leave out the opening cysteine and the closing phenylalanine or tryptophan. Some rows have no size entry. The others give once, few or many, or a class for an expanded clone.

cdr3_aa: ASNPNLGVAEETQY
v_call: TRBV5-1
clone_size: .

cdr3_aa: ASSVKLAGLYEQY
v_call: TRBV5-4
clone_size: .

cdr3_aa: ASSFYYSSNEQF
v_call: TRBV5-1
clone_size: .

cdr3_aa: ASSGAGGPETQY
v_call: TRBV5-6
clone_size: medium-sized

cdr3_aa: ASSPNGRAEETQY
v_call: TRBV27
clone_size: once

cdr3_aa: ASSGLSQETQY
v_call: TRBV27
clone_size: .

cdr3_aa: ASRPFDGGAYEQY
v_call: TRBV27
clone_size: .

cdr3_aa: ASSYLQGEAF
v_call: TRBV6-5
clone_size: .

cdr3_aa: ASSSGTSVYNEQF
v_call: TRBV2
clone_size: .

cdr3_aa: SVENFGQIGGNTIY
v_call: TRBV29-1
clone_size: few

cdr3_aa: ASSGDKPYEQY
v_call: TRBV27
clone_size: few

cdr3_aa: ASASYEQY
v_call: TRBV6-1
clone_size: few

cdr3_aa: ASSLLDRMNTEAF
v_call: TRBV5-1
clone_size: .

cdr3_aa: ASSPHYHYLSYEQY
v_call: TRBV7-9
clone_size: few

cdr3_aa: SDLTEGFVTEAF
v_call: TRBV29-1
clone_size: .

cdr3_aa: ATSSPGRNTEAF
v_call: TRBV15
clone_size: .

cdr3_aa: ASLNIWGGEYNEQF
v_call: TRBV4-1
clone_size: .

cdr3_aa: ASSWGQGNYEQY
v_call: TRBV6-5
clone_size: .

cdr3_aa: ASSVAGAGRNIQY
v_call: TRBV9
clone_size: .

cdr3_aa: ASSQVSSYNEQF
v_call: TRBV14
clone_size: few

cdr3_aa: ASSLGSGPYEQY
v_call: TRBV7-6
clone_size: few

cdr3_aa: ASSLLGNEQF
v_call: TRBV19
clone_size: .

cdr3_aa: ASSSLGGQY
v_call: TRBV27
clone_size: .

cdr3_aa: ASSQPGANGYEQY
v_call: TRBV23-1
clone_size: .

cdr3_aa: ASSGAGGPETQY
v_call: TRBV5-4
clone_size: few

cdr3_aa: ASSHPGLAGRSSYNEQF
v_call: TRBV9
clone_size: .

cdr3_aa: ASSQYTGGQETQY
v_call: TRBV5-4
clone_size: few

cdr3_aa: ASSLPAGRDTEAF
v_call: TRBV11-2
clone_size: few

cdr3_aa: ASSALADYNEQF
v_call: TRBV2
clone_size: .

cdr3_aa: ASSLSGEGGWETQY
v_call: TRBV19
clone_size: few

cdr3_aa: ASSEFISGGMNTEAF
v_call: TRBV2
clone_size: .

cdr3_aa: ATSRKQDPLYGYT
v_call: TRBV15
clone_size: .

cdr3_aa: ASSFETVNTEAF
v_call: TRBV7-9
clone_size: .

cdr3_aa: ASSFPTSGGGNEQF
v_call: TRBV27
clone_size: .

cdr3_aa: ASSTGGITYEQY
v_call: TRBV7-9
clone_size: few

cdr3_aa: ASSPRKWGSNQPQH
v_call: TRBV4-3
clone_size: .

cdr3_aa: ASSVGGLAEHNEQF
v_call: TRBV9
clone_size: .

cdr3_aa: ASSLWAGNTIY
v_call: TRBV28
clone_size: .

cdr3_aa: ASSLVVRLAAMGYEQY
v_call: TRBV7-8
clone_size: .

cdr3_aa: ASSEAPGTSGRAMGNEQF
v_call: TRBV2
clone_size: .

cdr3_aa: ASSQERPGDEQF
v_call: TRBV4-2
clone_size: many

cdr3_aa: ASSLEATAPQETQY
v_call: TRBV11-2
clone_size: .

cdr3_aa: ASLEASTDTQY
v_call: TRBV5-4
clone_size: .

cdr3_aa: ASSLTTSSYEQY
v_call: TRBV7-3
clone_size: .

cdr3_aa: ASAGWENIQY
v_call: TRBV11-2
clone_size: .

cdr3_aa: ASSLGNYGYT
v_call: TRBV19
clone_size: .

cdr3_aa: ASSPGLAGTKETQY
v_call: TRBV5-4
clone_size: .

cdr3_aa: ASSIGLSYEQY
v_call: TRBV5-1
clone_size: .

cdr3_aa: ASSLGSEAF
v_call: TRBV11-2
clone_size: .

cdr3_aa: ASSLISTEAF
v_call: TRBV5-6
clone_size: .

cdr3_aa: ASGLASPRPDTGELF
v_call: TRBV7-9
clone_size: .

cdr3_aa: ASSLGTSGSMYNEQF
v_call: TRBV7-8
clone_size: few

cdr3_aa: ASSNRDRGHYEQY
v_call: TRBV11-3
clone_size: few

cdr3_aa: ASIAGTGGSYNEQF
v_call: TRBV27
clone_size: .

cdr3_aa: ASSLRGAPYEQY
v_call: TRBV27
clone_size: .

cdr3_aa: ASSLSVNNEQF
v_call: TRBV11-2
clone_size: .

cdr3_aa: ASRPQGANEKLF
v_call: TRBV7-9
clone_size: many

cdr3_aa: TSSLGTVYGYT
v_call: TRBV4-1
clone_size: .

cdr3_aa: ASSFRSSGTGGNQPQH
v_call: TRBV28
clone_size: .

cdr3_aa: ASSLGQGSEQY
v_call: TRBV11-2
clone_size: .